The rows below give T cell receptor beta chains drawn from one sample of a study of OX40 agonist ivuxolimab in advanced cancers. TCRdb keeps only in-frame clones here, not all; method: immunoSEQ multiplex PCR. The sample has approximately 40,000 clones, around 89% seen once. Material: CD4+ or CD8+ T cells sorted from blood, obtained in a trial of the OX40 agonist ivuxolimab. The receptors here all came from an adult with an advanced solid tumor such as melanoma, head and neck, liver or kidney cancer. CDR3s include the opening cysteine and the closing phenylalanine or tryptophan. D genes are given only for firm matches. Clone size, where shown, is once, few, many, or a class for clones that have expanded.

- TRBJ1-3 - TRBV10-2 CASRPAGNSGNTIYF TGCGCCAGCAGGCCGGCAGGGAACTCTGGAAACACCATATATTTT
- TRBJ1-1 - TRBV6-5 CASSYLTGDEAFF TGTGCCAGCAGTTACTTGACAGGAGATGAAGCTTTCTTT
- TRBJ1-2 TRBD1 TRBV6-6 CASSYRGTGTVGYTF TGTGCCAGCAGTTACAGGGGGACAGGGACGGTTGGCTACACCTTC
- TRBJ2-1 - TRBV18 CAWGNRQGEQFF TGTGCCTGGGGAAATCGCCAGGGTGAGCAGTTCTTC
once TRBJ2-5 TRBD2 TRBV19 CASSIGGVRTSGSQRAQYF TGTGCCAGTAGTATAGGAGGCGTGCGGACTAGCGGGAGTCAGAGGGCCCAGTACTTC
- TRBJ1-1 - TRBV28 CASSFGGVLNTEAFF TGTGCCAGCAGTTTTGGGGGTGTCTTGAACACTGAAGCTTTCTTT
- TRBJ2-7 - TRBV11-2 CASSLAPYEQYF TGTGCCAGCAGCTTAGCGCCCTACGAGCAGTACTTC
- TRBJ2-1 TRBD2 TRBV19 CASSMRLAGVVPTNEQFF TGTGCCAGTAGTATGAGGCTAGCGGGAGTGGTCCCTACCAATGAGCAGTTCTTC
- TRBJ1-1 - TRBV5-1 CASSLEGNTEAFF TGCGCCAGCAGCTTGGAAGGGAACACTGAAGCTTTCTTT
- TRBJ2-3 TRBD2 TRBV7-9 CASSLGLAGGIRWTDTQYF TGTGCCAGCAGCTTAGGTCTAGCGGGAGGCATAAGATGGACAGATACGCAGTATTTT
- TRBJ2-3 - TRBV10-1 CASSGVSGTDTQYF TGCGCCAGCAGTGGTGTTAGCGGTACAGATACGCAGTATTTT
- TRBJ2-7 TRBD1 TRBV27 CASSRQGHLYEQYF TGTGCCAGCAGCCGACAGGGGCACCTCTACGAGCAGTACTTC
- TRBJ1-1 - TRBV30 CAWSVLTGNTEAFF TGTGCCTGGAGTGTACTCACAGGGAACACTGAAGCTTTCTTT
- TRBJ1-1 - TRBV5-1 CASSTGFGGTEAFF TGCGCCAGCAGCACAGGGTTTGGGGGCACTGAAGCTTTCTTT
- TRBJ2-3 - TRBV5-4 CASSSYGPGDTDTQYF TGTGCCAGCAGCTCGTACGGGCCAGGCGACACAGATACGCAGTATTTT
- TRBJ2-5 TRBD2 TRBV28 CASSLFPWGTGTRETQYF TGTGCCAGCAGTCTCTTCCCCTGGGGGACGGGGACTAGGGAGACCCAGTACTTC
- TRBJ2-3 TRBD1 TRBV19 CAISRTGRTDTQYF TGTGCCATTTCCCGGACAGGGAGGACAGATACGCAGTATTTT
- TRBJ1-2 - TRBV28 CASRPTGSQGYTF TGTGCCAGCAGGCCAACGGGCAGCCAAGGCTACACCTTC
- TRBJ2-1 TRBD2 TRBV9 CASSVDGRADEQFF TGTGCCAGCAGCGTAGACGGGAGGGCCGATGAGCAGTTCTTC
- TRBJ2-3 - TRBV21-1 CAIKEGLAGEREDTQYF TGTGCCATTAAAGAAGGACTAGCGGGAGAGAGGGAAGATACGCAGTATTTT
- TRBJ2-6 - TRBV5-1 CASRLPGTGANVLTF TGCGCCAGCCGGTTACCAGGGACCGGGGCCAACGTCCTGACTTTC
- TRBJ2-3 TRBD2 TRBV29-1 CSVASGYTDTQYF TGCAGCGTTGCTAGCGGATACACAGATACGCAGTATTTT
- TRBJ1-2 - TRBV5-5 CASSFDGDYGYTF TGTGCCAGCAGCTTTGACGGCGACTATGGCTACACCTTC
- TRBJ2-5 - TRBV6-1 CASSEMTGALETQYF TGTGCCAGCAGTGAAATGACGGGAGCGTTGGAGACCCAGTACTTC
- TRBJ2-1 - TRBV7-9 CASTSPGTYNEQFF TGTGCCAGCACCAGTCCCGGTACCTACAATGAGCAGTTCTTC
- TRBJ1-1 - TRBV9 CASSVDADTEAFF TGTGCCAGCAGCGTAGATGCCGACACTGAAGCTTTCTTT
- TRBJ2-1 - TRBV20-1 CRGILGNEQFF TGCAGGGGGATTTTAGGCAATGAGCAGTTCTTC
- TRBJ2-7 TRBD2 TRBV28 CASSLTSGQSSYEQYF TGTGCCAGCAGTTTAACTAGCGGACAGAGCTCCTACGAGCAGTACTTC